This entry concerns a single T cell receptor (beta chain). Its target is unknown. This PCR relied on a set of 60 Vbeta primers and 13 Jbeta primers. Generated by immunoSEQ multiplex PCR, the TCRdb table keeps only in-frame clones and is missing some. Of around 160,000 clones listed, 60% to 85% are singletons. At collection, donors were nominally healthy, but unrecorded immune exposures were probable. This record comes from a study of cytomegalovirus exposure and HLA in healthy donors. Study results and caveats: Some V segments could not be told apart, so they were left out, TRBV6-2 and TRBV6-3 among them.

This CDR3 is 17 amino acids long. Per the germline V gene, CDR1 is SGHRS and CDR2 is YFSETQ. Trimming cost V 4 bases and J 6 bases; bases outside gene matches: 14. This clonotype was obtained from a man aged 40-49 years in good health and CMV-seropositive. The source material was PBMCs. The chain uses TRBV5-1 and TRBJ2-3; the match to TRBD1 covers 10 bases. CDR3: CASSPAGGQGWMDTQYF. The CDR3, as DNA: TGCGCCAGCAGCCCCGCCGGGGGACAGGGGTGGATGGATACGCAGTATTTT.